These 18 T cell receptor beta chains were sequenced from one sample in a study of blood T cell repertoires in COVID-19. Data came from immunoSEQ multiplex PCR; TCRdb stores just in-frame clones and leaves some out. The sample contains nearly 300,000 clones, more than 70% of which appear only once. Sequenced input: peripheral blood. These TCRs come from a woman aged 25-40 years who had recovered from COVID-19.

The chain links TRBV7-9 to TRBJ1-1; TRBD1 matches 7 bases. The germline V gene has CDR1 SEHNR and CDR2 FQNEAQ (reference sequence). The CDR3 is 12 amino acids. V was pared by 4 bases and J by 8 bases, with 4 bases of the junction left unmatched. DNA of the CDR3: TGTGCCAGCAGCTCTATGACAGGGGAAGCTTTCTTT. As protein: CASSSMTGEAFF. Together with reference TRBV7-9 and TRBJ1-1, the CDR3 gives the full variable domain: DTGVSQNPRHKITKRGQNVTFRCDPISEHNRLYWYRQTLGQGPEFLTYFQNEAQLEKSRLLSDRFSAERPKGSFSTLEIQRTEQGDSAMYLCASSSMTGEAFFGQGTRLTVV.

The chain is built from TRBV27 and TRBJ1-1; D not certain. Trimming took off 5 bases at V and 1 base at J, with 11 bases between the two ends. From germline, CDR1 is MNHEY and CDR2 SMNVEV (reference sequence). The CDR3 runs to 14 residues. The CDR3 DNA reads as TGTGCCAGCAGTCCACAGCTCGCGAACACTGAAGCTTTCTTT. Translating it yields CASSPQLANTEAFF.

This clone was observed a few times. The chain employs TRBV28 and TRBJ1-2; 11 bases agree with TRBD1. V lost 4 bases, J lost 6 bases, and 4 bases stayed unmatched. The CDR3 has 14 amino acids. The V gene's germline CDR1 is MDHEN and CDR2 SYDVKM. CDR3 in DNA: TGTGCCAGCAGTTGGACAGGGGGCAAGAATGGCTACACCTTC. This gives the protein CASSWTGGKNGYTF.

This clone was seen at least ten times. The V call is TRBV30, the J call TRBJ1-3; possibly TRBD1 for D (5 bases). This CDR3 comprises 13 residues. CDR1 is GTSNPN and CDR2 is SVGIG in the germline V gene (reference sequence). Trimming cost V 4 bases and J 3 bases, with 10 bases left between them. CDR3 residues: CAWILGGGNTIYF. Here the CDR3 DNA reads TGTGCCTGGATTCTCGGGGGTGGAAACACCATATATTTT.

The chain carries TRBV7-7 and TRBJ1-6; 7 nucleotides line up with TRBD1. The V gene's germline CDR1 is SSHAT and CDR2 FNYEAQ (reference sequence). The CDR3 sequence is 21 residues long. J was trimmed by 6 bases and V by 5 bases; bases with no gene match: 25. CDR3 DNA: TGTGCCAGCAGCCGAAAGACAACCGGGACAGAGCTCGTTCTGCCTAATTCACCCCTCCACTTT. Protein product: CASSRKTTGTELVLPNSPLHF.

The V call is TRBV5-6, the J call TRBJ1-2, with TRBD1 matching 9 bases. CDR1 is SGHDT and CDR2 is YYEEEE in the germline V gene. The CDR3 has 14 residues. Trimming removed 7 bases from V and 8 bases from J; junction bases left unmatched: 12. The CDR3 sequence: CASSWGQGFLGYTF. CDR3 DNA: TGTGCCAGCTCTTGGGGACAGGGATTTTTGGGCTACACCTTC.

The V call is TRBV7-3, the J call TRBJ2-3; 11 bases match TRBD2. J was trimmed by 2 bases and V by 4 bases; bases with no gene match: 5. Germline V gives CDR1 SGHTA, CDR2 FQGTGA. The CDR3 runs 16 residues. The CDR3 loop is CASSSTSGGYTDTQYF. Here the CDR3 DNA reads TGTGCCAGCAGCTCTACTAGCGGGGGTTACACAGATACGCAGTATTTT.

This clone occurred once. The CDR3 coding sequence is TGTGCCAGCAGTTGGGAGCCTTCCGTATCCCCCTACACCTTC. Amino acid sequence: CASSWEPSVSPYTF. V gene TRBV6-2 or TRBV6-3 combines with J gene TRBJ1-2; D not certain. Germline V gene sequence: CDR1 MNHEY, CDR2 SVGEGT. Trimming cost V 4 bases and J 10 bases, with 19 bases left between them. The CDR3 loop spans 14 amino acids.

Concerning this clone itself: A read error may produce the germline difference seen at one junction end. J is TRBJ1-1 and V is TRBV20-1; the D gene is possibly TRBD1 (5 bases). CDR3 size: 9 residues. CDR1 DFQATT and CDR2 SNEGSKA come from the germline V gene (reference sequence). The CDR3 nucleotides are TGCAGTGCTAGGGGGGAGGGAGGATTT. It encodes CSARGEGGF.

The CDR3 sequence: CASSLAWAGGFNEQFF. The CDR3 nucleotides read TGTGCCAGCAGCTTGGCCTGGGCGGGGGGCTTTAATGAGCAGTTCTTC. V and J are TRBV5-4 and TRBJ2-1, with 8 bases aligning to TRBD2. V lost 0 bases, J lost 7 bases, and 9 bases stayed unmatched. There are 16 residues in the CDR3. The germline gives CDR1 SGHNT, CDR2 YYREEE (reference sequence).

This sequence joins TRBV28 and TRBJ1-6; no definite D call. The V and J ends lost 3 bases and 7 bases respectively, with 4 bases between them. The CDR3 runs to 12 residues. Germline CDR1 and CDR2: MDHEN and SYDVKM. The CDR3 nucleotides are TGTGCCAGCAGTTTTGAGAATTCACCCCTCCACTTT. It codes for CASSFENSPLHF.

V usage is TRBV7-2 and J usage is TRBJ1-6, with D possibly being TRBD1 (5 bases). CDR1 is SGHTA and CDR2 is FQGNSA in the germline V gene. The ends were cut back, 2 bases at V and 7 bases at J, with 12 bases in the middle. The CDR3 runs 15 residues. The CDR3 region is CASSLYTGVNSPLHF. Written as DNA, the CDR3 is TGTGCCAGCAGCTTATATACGGGGGTAAATTCACCCCTCCACTTT.

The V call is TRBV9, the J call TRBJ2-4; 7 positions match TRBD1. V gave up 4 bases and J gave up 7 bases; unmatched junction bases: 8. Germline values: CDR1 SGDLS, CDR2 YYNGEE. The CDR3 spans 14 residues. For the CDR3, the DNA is TGTGCCAGCAGCCCACCGGGACAGACTAACATTCAGTACTTC. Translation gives CASSPPGQTNIQYF.

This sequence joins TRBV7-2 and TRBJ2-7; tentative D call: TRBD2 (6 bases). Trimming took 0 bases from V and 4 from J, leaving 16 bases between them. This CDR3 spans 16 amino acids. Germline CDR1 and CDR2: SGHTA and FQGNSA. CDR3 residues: CASSLAGPGLGYEQYF. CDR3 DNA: TGTGCCAGCAGCTTAGCTGGTCCGGGACTGGGGTACGAGCAGTACTTC. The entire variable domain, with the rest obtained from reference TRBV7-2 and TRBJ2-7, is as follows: GAGVSQSPSNKVTEKGKDVELRCDPISGHTALYWYRQSLGQGLEFLIYFQGNSAPDKSGLPSDRFSAERTGGSVSTLTIQRTQQEDSAVYLCASSLAGPGLGYEQYFGPGTRLTVT.

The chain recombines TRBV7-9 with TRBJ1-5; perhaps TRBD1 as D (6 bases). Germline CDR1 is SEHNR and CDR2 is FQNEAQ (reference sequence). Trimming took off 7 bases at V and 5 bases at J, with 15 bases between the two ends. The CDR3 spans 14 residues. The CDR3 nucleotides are TGTGCCAGCACCCTCGGGGGGGCAGATCAGCCCCAGCATTTT. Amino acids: CASTLGGADQPQHF.

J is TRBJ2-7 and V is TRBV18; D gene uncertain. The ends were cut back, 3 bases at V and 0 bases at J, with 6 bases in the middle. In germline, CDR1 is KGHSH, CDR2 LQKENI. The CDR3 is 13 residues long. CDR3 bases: TGTGCCAGCTCACCCTCCGGCTCCTACGAGCAGTACTTC. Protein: CASSPSGSYEQYF.

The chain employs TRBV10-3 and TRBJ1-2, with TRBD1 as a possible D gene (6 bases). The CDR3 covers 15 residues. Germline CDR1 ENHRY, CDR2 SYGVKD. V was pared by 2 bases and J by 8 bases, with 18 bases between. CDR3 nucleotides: TGTGCCATCAGTGAGGCGGACAGCCCCACCTTGGGCTACACCTTC. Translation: CAISEADSPTLGYTF.

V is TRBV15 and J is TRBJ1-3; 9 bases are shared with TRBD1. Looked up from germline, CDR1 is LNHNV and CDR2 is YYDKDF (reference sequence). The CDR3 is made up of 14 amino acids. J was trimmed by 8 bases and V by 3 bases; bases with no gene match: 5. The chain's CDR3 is CATSRPDRGDTIYF. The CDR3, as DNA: TGTGCCACCAGCAGGCCGGACAGGGGAGACACCATATATTTT.